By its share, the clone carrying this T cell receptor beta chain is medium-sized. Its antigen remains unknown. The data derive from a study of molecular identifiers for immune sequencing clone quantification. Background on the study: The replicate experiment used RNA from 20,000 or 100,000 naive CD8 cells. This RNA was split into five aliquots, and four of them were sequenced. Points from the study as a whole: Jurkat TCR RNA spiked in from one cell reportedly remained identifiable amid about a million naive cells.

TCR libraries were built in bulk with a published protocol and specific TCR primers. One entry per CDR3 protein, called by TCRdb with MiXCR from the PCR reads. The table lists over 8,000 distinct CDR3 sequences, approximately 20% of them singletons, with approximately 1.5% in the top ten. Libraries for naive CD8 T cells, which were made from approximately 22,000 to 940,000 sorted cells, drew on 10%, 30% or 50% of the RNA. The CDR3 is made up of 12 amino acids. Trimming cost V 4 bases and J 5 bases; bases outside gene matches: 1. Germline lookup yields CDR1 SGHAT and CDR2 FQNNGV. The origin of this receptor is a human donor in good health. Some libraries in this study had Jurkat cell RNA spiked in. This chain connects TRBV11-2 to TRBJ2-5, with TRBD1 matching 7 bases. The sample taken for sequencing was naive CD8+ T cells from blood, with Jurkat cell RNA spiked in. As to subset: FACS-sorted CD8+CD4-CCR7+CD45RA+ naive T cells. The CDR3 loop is CASSYRGETQYF. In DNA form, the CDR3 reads TGTGCCAGCAGCTACAGGGGTGAGACCCAGTACTTC.